The next 20 T cell receptor beta chains were all read from a single sample in a study of blood T cell repertoires in COVID-19. Some clones are missing from TCRdb's copy, which holds only in-frame ones; the method was immunoSEQ multiplex PCR. The table records approximately 190,000 clones, 88% of them present only once. Sequenced: peripheral blood. These receptors came from a man in his 70s with active or convalescent COVID-19.

The gene calls are TRBV18 and TRBJ2-3; D remains ambiguous. CDR3 size: 13 residues. CDR1 is KGHSH and CDR2 is LQKENI in the germline V gene. V dropped 3 bases and J dropped 2 bases, with 6 bases sitting between them. DNA of the CDR3: TGTGCCAGCTCACCCAGAATCACAGATACGCAGTATTTT. It encodes CASSPRITDTQYF.

The chain employs TRBV5-1 and TRBJ1-2, with 9 bases that match TRBD1. Germline CDR1 and CDR2: SGHRS and YFSETQ. This CDR3 has 15 amino acids. V shed 1 base and J 2 bases; nucleotides not matched to a gene: 3. CDR3 sequence reads: CASSLRTGDNYGYTF. The DNA of the CDR3 is TGCGCCAGCAGCTTGCGGACAGGGGACAACTATGGCTACACCTTC.

The chain has TRBV18 and TRBJ1-4; a possible D gene is TRBD1 (6 bases). The germline gives CDR1 KGHSH, CDR2 LQKENI. V gave up 6 bases and J gave up 8 bases, with 13 bases separating them. The CDR3 extends over 13 amino acids. Here the CDR3 DNA reads TGTGCCAGCTCCCCCCGACAGGTAGAAAAACTGTTTTTT. Translation: CASSPRQVEKLFF.

The V call is TRBV12-3 or TRBV12-4, the J call TRBJ2-7; possible D gene TRBD1, 6 bases. The length of the CDR3 is 13 residues. Trimming took off 2 bases at V and 6 bases at J, with 11 bases between the two ends. CDR3: CASSLSTGREQYF. The CDR3 coding sequence is TGTGCCAGCAGTTTAAGCACAGGGCGCGAGCAGTACTTC.

A single count supports this clone. The chain links TRBV9 to TRBJ2-3; 10 bases agree with TRBD2. The trim removed 4 bases at V and 1 base at J, leaving 6 bases unmatched. This CDR3 comprises 16 residues. Germline-derived CDR1 and CDR2 are SGDLS and YYNGEE. CDR3 bases: TGTGCCAGCAGCCGAGGCGGGACTAGCGGCACAGATACGCAGTATTTT. It encodes CASSRGGTSGTDTQYF.

The gene calls are TRBV28 and TRBJ1-5; D is perhaps TRBD1 (5 bases). This CDR3 has 15 amino acids. Germline V gives CDR1 MDHEN, CDR2 SYDVKM. Trimming left V 2 bases short and J 5 bases short, with 13 bases between. The CDR3 sequence is CASSLNGQGYQPQHF. Written as DNA, the CDR3 is TGTGCCAGCAGTTTAAACGGGCAGGGTTATCAGCCCCAGCATTTT.

CDR3 nucleotides: TGTGCCAGCAGTTACGGGTCGGGGGGCTTGGGCGAGCAGTACTTC. Encoded protein: CASSYGSGGLGEQYF. This sequence joins TRBV6-5 and TRBJ2-7, with TRBD2 as a possible D gene (7 bases). Germline loops: CDR1 MNHEY, CDR2 SVGAGI. The CDR3 totals 15 residues. Trimming shortened V by 2 bases and J by 6 bases, and 17 bases separated the two germline ends.

V is TRBV30 and J is TRBJ1-5; 9 positions match TRBD1. The junction had 5 bases not matched to a gene; V was cut back by 0 bases and J by 5 bases. Germline CDR1 and CDR2: GTSNPN and SVGIG (reference sequence). There are 15 residues in the CDR3. The CDR3, as DNA: TGTGCCTGGAGTGTAGGGACAGGGTACCATCAGCCCCAGCATTTT. It translates to CAWSVGTGYHQPQHF. Full variable domain (rest looked up from reference TRBV30 and TRBJ1-5): SQTIHQWPATLVQPVGSPLSLECTVEGTSNPNLYWYRQAAGRGLQLLFYSVGIGQISSEVPQNLSASRPQDRQFILSSKKLLLSDSGFYLCAWSVGTGYHQPQHFGDGTRLSIL.

This sequence joins TRBV5-5 and TRBJ1-5; the D is unclear. This CDR3 has 14 residues. V was cut by 0 bases and J by 4 bases, with 8 bases left in between. Germline V gene sequence: CDR1 SGHKS, CDR2 YYEKEE (reference sequence). This chain's CDR3 is CASSLGPQNQPQHF. The CDR3 region has the DNA TGTGCCAGCAGCTTGGGTCCGCAGAATCAGCCCCAGCATTTT.

On this clone: The sample contains more than one DNA sequence encoding this CDR3. This chain links TRBV18 with TRBJ2-3, with TRBD1 as a possible D gene (5 bases). The V end was cut by 2 bases, the J end by 1 base, with 7 bases between. Germline V CDR1 and CDR2: KGHSH, LQKENI. The CDR3 length is 14 residues. CDR3: CASSPLQGTDTQYF. DNA of the CDR3: TGTGCCAGCTCACCATTACAGGGCACAGATACGCAGTATTTT.

The chain combines TRBV19 with TRBJ2-7, with 8 bases identical to TRBD1. Trimming removed 6 bases from V and 3 bases from J; junction bases left unmatched: 16. The germline V gene has CDR1 LNHDA and CDR2 SQIVND (reference sequence). The CDR3 sequence is 17 residues long. This CDR3 is CASSHGGARGLIYEQYF. CDR3 DNA sequence: TGTGCCAGTAGCCACGGCGGCGCCAGGGGGCTTATCTACGAGCAGTACTTC.

The V gene is TRBV6-5, the J gene TRBJ2-1, with 8 bases lining up with TRBD1. CDR1 is MNHEY and CDR2 is SVGAGI in the germline V gene. V gave up 8 bases and J gave up 9 bases; unmatched junction bases: 9. The CDR3 runs to 13 residues. The CDR3 loop is CASFASGGSEQFF. The CDR3 bases are TGTGCCAGCTTCGCCTCAGGGGGCAGTGAGCAGTTCTTC.

The rearrangement uses TRBV6-5 and TRBJ1-5; D may be TRBD1 (5 bases). Germline assignment: CDR1 MNHEY and CDR2 SVGAGI. The CDR3 spans 15 residues. The germline V and J ends were trimmed by 4 bases and 7 bases, with 17 bases remaining between them. CDR3 sequence: CASSSSGGTPQPQHF. The DNA of the CDR3 is TGTGCCAGCAGTTCCAGCGGCGGGACTCCCCAGCCCCAGCATTTT.

This clone has only a few counts. The chain combines TRBV7-2 with TRBJ2-1; unclear D gene. The germline V and J ends were trimmed by 3 bases and 5 bases, with 8 bases remaining between them. Germline lookup yields CDR1 SGHTA and CDR2 FQGNSA. The CDR3 runs 13 residues. The CDR3 loop reads CASSLSPNNEQFF. CDR3 nucleotide sequence: TGTGCCAGCAGCTTGAGTCCAAACAATGAGCAGTTCTTC.

The rearrangement links TRBV5-1 to TRBJ2-2; TRBD2 agrees at 12 bases. Germline V gives CDR1 SGHRS, CDR2 YFSETQ. The CDR3 loop spans 15 amino acids. V was pared by 6 bases and J by 2 bases, with 2 bases of the junction left unmatched. The CDR3 region is CASIGLAGNTGELFF. The CDR3 DNA is TGCGCCAGCATAGGACTAGCGGGAAACACCGGGGAGCTGTTTTTT.

The V gene is TRBV21-1, the J gene TRBJ1-3. TRBV21-1 is assigned pseudogene status. This CDR3 is built from 15 residues. The CDR3 is CASRPKPLHGNTIYF. The CDR3 coding sequence is TGTGCCAGCAGACCTAAACCCCTTCACGGAAACACCATATATTTT.

As to this clone: The sample carries other DNA sequences with the same CDR3. The chain couples TRBV27 to TRBJ2-2; possibly TRBD2 for D (6 bases). The CDR3 has 15 amino acids. Trimming shortened V by 4 bases and J by 5 bases, and 14 bases separated the two germline ends. Germline V lookup: CDR1 MNHEY, CDR2 SMNVEV (reference sequence). Here the CDR3 reads CASSSGQGGTGELFF. The CDR3 DNA sequence: TGTGCCAGCAGTTCAGGACAAGGAGGGACCGGGGAGCTGTTTTTT.

This chain joins TRBV2 and TRBJ1-5; D perhaps matches TRBD1 (6 bases). There are 15 residues in the CDR3. The germline V and J ends were trimmed by 3 bases and 4 bases, with 13 bases remaining between them. CDR1 SNHLY and CDR2 FYNNEI come from the germline V gene. In DNA form, the CDR3 reads TGTGCCAGCAGTGATTTTTTGGACAGTAATCAGCCCCAGCATTTT. It codes for CASSDFLDSNQPQHF.

V is TRBV29-1 and J is TRBJ2-3; D gene unclear. Trimming stripped 5 bases from V and 4 bases from J, with 10 bases between. The CDR3 spans 12 residues. CDR1 SQVTM and CDR2 ANQGSEA come from the germline V gene. CDR3 protein: CSVKRTADTQYF. The CDR3 bases are TGCAGCGTTAAGCGTACCGCAGATACGCAGTATTTT.

The rearrangement joins TRBV21-1 to TRBJ2-2; TRBD1 is taken as the D call from the table, unchecked against the DNA. TRBV21-1 is given as a pseudogene. The CDR3 contains 16 residues. CDR3 sequence (DNA): TGTGCCAGCAGCACCGACAGGGGCCCTACTCCCGGGGAGCTGTTTTTT. Protein sequence: CASSTDRGPTPGELFF.